Described below is a single T cell receptor (beta chain) sequence and its context. Sequencing was performed with immunoSEQ multiplex PCR; in TCRdb, only in-frame clones are kept and a portion is missing. The table lists 300,000 to 400,000 clones, over 85% of them singletons. The data derive from a study of blood T cell repertoires in COVID-19. Germline CDR1 reads MNHEY; CDR2 reads SVGAGI. V lost 0 bases and J 3 bases, leaving 6 bases between the germline ends. The CDR3 loop spans 14 amino acids. Material for sequencing was PBMCs or T cells enriched from blood (not recorded which). This rearrangement joins TRBV6-5 to TRBJ2-1; D is undetermined. The clonotype was recovered from a man in his sixties who had recovered from COVID-19. The CDR3 bases are TGTGCCAGCAGTTACTCTAGCTACTACAATGAGCAGTTCTTC. It encodes CASSYSSYYNEQFF.